One and the same sample provided the 24 T cell receptor beta chains below, sequenced in a study of T cell responses to AZD1222 COVID-19 vaccine. Produced via immunoSEQ multiplex PCR; TCRdb's table is partial and in-frame only. The data show about 100,000 clones, 80% to 90% seen once. This sample comprised peripheral blood, obtained on day 0 of AZD1222 vaccination. The receptors shown here come from an adult in good health.

This chain connects TRBV28 to TRBJ1-2, with D maybe TRBD1 (5 bases). The germline V and J ends were trimmed by 5 bases and 6 bases, with 16 bases remaining between them. The germline CDR1 and CDR2 sequences are MDHEN and SYDVKM. This CDR3 is 14 amino acids long. In DNA form, the CDR3 reads TGTGCCAGCAGTCCCCCCCAGGGAAGAAATGGCTACACCTTC. The encoded protein is CASSPPQGRNGYTF.

The V and J genes are TRBV7-9 and TRBJ1-1, with TRBD1 identical over 7 bases. The junction had 10 bases not matched to a gene; V was cut back by 1 base and J by 5 bases. The CDR3 has 16 amino acids. Germline CDR1 SEHNR, CDR2 FQNEAQ (reference sequence). The DNA of the CDR3 is TGTGCCAGCAGCTTAGGACAGGGAGGACAGGAGACTGAAGCTTTCTTT. Translated: CASSLGQGGQETEAFF. The full variable domain, its missing parts supplied by reference TRBV7-9 and TRBJ1-1, is DTGVSQNPRHKITKRGQNVTFRCDPISEHNRLYWYRQTLGQGPEFLTYFQNEAQLEKSRLLSDRFSAERPKGSFSTLEIQRTEQGDSAMYLCASSLGQGGQETEAFFGQGTRLTVV.

This clone was observed a handful of times. The V call is TRBV6-1, the J call TRBJ1-2; tentative D call: TRBD1 (5 bases). The CDR3 extends over 15 amino acids. The ends were cut back, 0 bases at V and 6 bases at J, with 14 bases in the middle. Per the germline V gene, CDR1 is MNHNS and CDR2 is SASEGT. The CDR3 nucleotides are TGTGCCAGCAGTGAAGCGCTCGGGGGGTTGGATGGCTACACCTTC. It codes for CASSEALGGLDGYTF.

This chain connects TRBV15 to TRBJ2-7; 10 bases fit TRBD1. J gave up 6 bases and V 5 bases, and 7 bases lay outside the gene matches. The CDR3 loop spans 14 amino acids. The germline gives CDR1 LNHNV, CDR2 YYDKDF (reference sequence). CDR3 nucleotides: TGTGCCACCAGCCCCCAGACAGGGGGCTCCGAGCAGTACTTC. Protein: CATSPQTGGSEQYF.

CDR3: CASSLWDTMNTEAFF. Here the CDR3 DNA reads TGTGCCAGCAGTTTATGGGACACAATGAACACTGAAGCTTTCTTT. This chain links TRBV28 with TRBJ1-1, with D perhaps TRBD1 (5 bases). Germline V gene data show CDR1 as MDHEN and CDR2 as SYDVKM. V lost 0 bases to trimming and J lost 0 bases, with 8 bases between them. The CDR3 length is 15 residues. Full variable domain (missing parts from reference TRBV28 and TRBJ1-1): DVKVTQSSRYLVKRTGEKVFLECVQDMDHENMFWYRQDPGLGLRLIYFSYDVKMKEKGDIPEGYSVSREKKERFSLILESASTNQTSMYLCASSLWDTMNTEAFFGQGTRLTVV.

The chain carries TRBV7-9 and TRBJ1-5, with D hard to call. Trimming stripped 6 bases from V and 4 bases from J, with 7 bases between. This CDR3 is 12 amino acids long. Germline CDR1 SEHNR, CDR2 FQNEAQ (reference sequence). Here the CDR3 reads CASSYTNQPQHF. The CDR3 DNA follows: TGTGCCAGCAGTTACACGAATCAGCCCCAGCATTTT.

This clone was recorded only once. The gene calls are TRBV11-2 and TRBJ1-1; D is undetermined. V was clipped by 1 base and J by 1 base, with 7 bases between them. CDR1 is SGHAT and CDR2 is FQNNGV in the germline V gene. The CDR3 length is 14 residues. The CDR3 reads CASSLGAANTEAFF. DNA for the CDR3: TGTGCCAGCAGCTTAGGGGCAGCGAACACTGAAGCTTTCTTT.

This rearrangement joins TRBV27 to TRBJ1-1, with 7 bases identical to TRBD1. The junction had 7 bases not matched to a gene; V was cut back by 2 bases and J by 4 bases. The germline CDR1 and CDR2 sequences are MNHEY and SMNVEV (reference sequence). The CDR3 loop spans 15 amino acids. This CDR3 is CASSLLGQAGTEAFF. The CDR3 bases are TGTGCCAGCAGTTTACTCGGACAGGCTGGCACTGAAGCTTTCTTT.

The rearrangement links TRBV4-1 to TRBJ1-5; a weak D match, TRBD1 (6 bases). CDR1 and CDR2 from the germline V gene are MGHRA and YSYEKL. This CDR3 is built from 16 residues. The V end was cut by 1 base, the J end by 6 bases, with 16 bases between. The CDR3 here is CASSQGGAGVAQPQHF. DNA for the CDR3: TGCGCCAGCAGCCAAGGAGGGGCAGGGGTAGCTCAGCCCCAGCATTTT.

This chain joins TRBV7-2 and TRBJ1-2, with D hard to call. V dropped 5 bases and J dropped 1 base, with 14 bases sitting between them. The CDR3 covers 15 residues. Germline assignment: CDR1 SGHTA and CDR2 FQGNSA. In DNA form, the CDR3 reads TGTGCCAGCAGCATACCCCCGAGTGGTAACTATGGCTACACCTTC. This encodes CASSIPPSGNYGYTF.

The rearrangement uses TRBV21-1 and TRBJ1-1. TRBV21-1 is annotated as a pseudogene. The CDR3 is 13 residues long. The chain's CDR3 is CASSKSSNTEAFF. The CDR3 DNA sequence: TGTGCCAGCAGCAAATCGTCTAACACTGAAGCTTTCTTT.

This chain links TRBV5-1 with TRBJ2-4; D possibly matches TRBD1 or TRBD2 (6 bases each). This CDR3 has 16 residues. The V end lost 0 bases, the J end lost 6 bases, and 16 bases lay between the germline ends. The germline V gene encodes CDR1 SGHRS and CDR2 YFSETQ. Here the CDR3 reads CASSLAGGKGGNIQYF. The CDR3 DNA follows: TGCGCCAGCAGCTTGGCCGGGGGCAAGGGCGGAAACATTCAGTACTTC.

The chain employs TRBV12-3 or TRBV12-4 and TRBJ1-5; D unclear. V was shortened by 4 bases and J by 1 base, with 5 bases between the two germline ends. CDR3 length: 13 residues. The CDR3 DNA reads as TGTGCCAGCAGTTCGCAGAGCAATCAGCCCCAGCATTTT. Amino acids: CASSSQSNQPQHF.

This clone was seen only once. This sequence joins TRBV7-9 and TRBJ2-7; D is uncertain. Trimming removed 3 bases at V and 9 bases at J, with 15 bases between. The germline V gene has CDR1 SEHNR and CDR2 FQNEAQ (reference sequence). This CDR3 has 13 residues. The CDR3: CASSFDRNAGQYF. CDR3 in DNA: TGTGCCAGCAGCTTTGATAGGAACGCCGGGCAGTACTTC.

The chain employs TRBV11-1 and TRBJ1-1; 8 bases map to TRBD1. The germline gives CDR1 SGHAT, CDR2 FQDESV (reference sequence). The V and J ends lost 2 bases and 0 bases, in that order; junction bases with no gene match: 5. The CDR3 has 16 amino acids. The CDR3 is CASSLRTGRMNTEAFF. The CDR3 coding sequence is TGTGCCAGCAGCTTAAGGACAGGGCGCATGAACACTGAAGCTTTCTTT.

The chain recombines TRBV15 with TRBJ1-3; a possible D gene is TRBD1 (5 bases). There are 13 residues in the CDR3. Germline lookup yields CDR1 LNHNV and CDR2 YYDKDF (reference sequence). Trimming took 8 bases from V and 4 from J, leaving 12 bases between them. CDR3 DNA: TGTGCCACCCGCGATGAGGGGGGAAACACCATATATTTT. Encoded protein: CATRDEGGNTIYF.

The V gene is TRBV27, the J gene TRBJ1-3; no reliable D call. In germline, CDR1 is MNHEY, CDR2 SMNVEV (reference sequence). This CDR3 spans 13 amino acids. V lost 5 bases and J 2 bases, leaving 7 bases between the germline ends. CDR3 protein: CASSIRAGNTIYF. DNA for the CDR3: TGTGCCAGCAGTATAAGGGCTGGAAACACCATATATTTT.

The chain carries TRBV6-6 and TRBJ1-2; D is ambiguous. The V gene's germline CDR1 is MNHNY and CDR2 SVGAGI (reference sequence). Trimming removed 6 bases from V and 7 bases from J, with 18 bases in between. The CDR3 contains 14 residues. The CDR3 here is CASRDPDRGFGYTF. The DNA for the CDR3 is TGTGCCAGCAGGGACCCCGACCGAGGTTTTGGCTACACCTTC.

The chain employs TRBV19 and TRBJ2-1; 7 nucleotides align to TRBD2. Germline lookup yields CDR1 LNHDA and CDR2 SQIVND (reference sequence). The CDR3 consists of 15 residues. The junction had 5 bases not matched to a gene; V was cut back by 3 bases and J by 3 bases. The CDR3 nucleotides are TGTGCCAGTAGTATTTCTAGCGGAGTCTACAATGAGCAGTTCTTC. Translating gives CASSISSGVYNEQFF.

The sample holds one count of this clone. The chain couples TRBV28 to TRBJ2-7, with TRBD2 matching over 7 bases. The CDR3 sequence is 15 residues long. The junction had 10 bases not matched to a gene; V was cut back by 8 bases and J by 0 bases. Germline V gives CDR1 MDHEN, CDR2 SYDVKM. The CDR3 loop reads CASGGGSGISYEQYF. CDR3 DNA: TGTGCCAGCGGCGGGGGTAGCGGAATCTCCTACGAGCAGTACTTC.

The V and J genes are TRBV3-1 (or the pseudogene TRBV3-2) and TRBJ1-1, with D hard to call. Germline values: CDR1 LGHDT, CDR2 YNNKEL (reference sequence). The CDR3 contains 14 residues. V was trimmed by 1 base and J by 5 bases, leaving 11 bases between them. The chain's CDR3 is CASSQVGKETEAFF. The CDR3 bases are TGTGCCAGCAGCCAAGTGGGGAAGGAGACTGAAGCTTTCTTT.

A single count supports this clone. V and J are TRBV6-5 and TRBJ2-1; the match to TRBD2 covers 11 bases. The V segment lost 0 bases and the J segment 7 bases; nucleotides outside the gene matches: 5. The V gene's germline CDR1 is MNHEY and CDR2 SVGAGI. The CDR3 length is 16 residues. Here the CDR3 reads CASSYSTSGSQNEQFF. The CDR3 nucleotides are TGTGCCAGCAGTTACTCCACTAGCGGGAGTCAAAATGAGCAGTTCTTC.

The chain has TRBV3-1 (or the pseudogene TRBV3-2) and TRBJ2-4, with 11 bases identical to TRBD2. Unmatched junction bases numbered 12, after V lost 0 bases and J lost 2 bases. This CDR3 has 20 amino acids. CDR1 is LGHDT and CDR2 is YNNKEL in the germline V gene (reference sequence). The CDR3 DNA is TGTGCCAGCAGCCAAGACCTCCTAGCGGGGGGTCGGGTAACCAAAAACATTCAGTACTTC. Translated, it gives CASSQDLLAGGRVTKNIQYF.

This clone was detected once. The V and J genes are TRBV9 and TRBJ1-6; weak D call: TRBD1 (5 bases). The CDR3 runs 15 residues. Germline V gives CDR1 SGDLS, CDR2 YYNGEE. Trimming shortened V by 0 bases and J by 7 bases, and 11 bases separated the two germline ends. CDR3: CASSVDEGSNSPLHF. Here the CDR3 DNA reads TGTGCCAGCAGCGTAGACGAGGGGAGCAATTCACCCCTCCACTTT.